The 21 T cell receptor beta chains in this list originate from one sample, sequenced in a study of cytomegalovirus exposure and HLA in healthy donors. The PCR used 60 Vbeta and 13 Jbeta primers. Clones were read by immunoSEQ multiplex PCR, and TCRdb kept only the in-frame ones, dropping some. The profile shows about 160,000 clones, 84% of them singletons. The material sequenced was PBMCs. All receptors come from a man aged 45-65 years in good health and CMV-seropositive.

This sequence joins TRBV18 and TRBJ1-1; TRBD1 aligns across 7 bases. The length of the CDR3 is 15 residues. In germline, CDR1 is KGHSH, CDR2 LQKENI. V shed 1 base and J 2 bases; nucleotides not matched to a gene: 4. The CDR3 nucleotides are TGTGCCAGCTCACCACAGCGACAGGGAAACACTGAAGCTTTCTTT. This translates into CASSPQRQGNTEAFF.

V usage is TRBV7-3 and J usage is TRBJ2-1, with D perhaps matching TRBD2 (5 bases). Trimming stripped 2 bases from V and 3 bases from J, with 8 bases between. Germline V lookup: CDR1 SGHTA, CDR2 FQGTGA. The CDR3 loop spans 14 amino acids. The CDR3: CASSLAGNYNEQFF. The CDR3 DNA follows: TGTGCCAGCAGCTTAGCGGGCAACTACAATGAGCAGTTCTTC. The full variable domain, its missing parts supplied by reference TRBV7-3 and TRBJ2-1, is GAGVSQTPSNKVTEKGKYVELRCDPISGHTALYWYRQSLGQGPEFLIYFQGTGAADDSGLPNDRFFAVRPEGSVSTLKIQRTERGDSAVYLCASSLAGNYNEQFFGPGTRLTVL.

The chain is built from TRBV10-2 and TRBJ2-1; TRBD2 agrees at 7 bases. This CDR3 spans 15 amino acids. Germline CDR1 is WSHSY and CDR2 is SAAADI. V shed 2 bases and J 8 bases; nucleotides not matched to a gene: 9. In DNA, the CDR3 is TGCGCCAGCAGTGAGGGTGGCGGGGGAGAGTATGAGCAGTTCTTC. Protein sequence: CASSEGGGGEYEQFF.

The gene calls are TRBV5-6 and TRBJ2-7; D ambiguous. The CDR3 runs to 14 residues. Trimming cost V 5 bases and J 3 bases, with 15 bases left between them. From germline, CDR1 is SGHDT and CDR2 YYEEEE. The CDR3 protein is CASRFQDNFYEQYF. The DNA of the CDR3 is TGTGCCAGCAGGTTTCAGGATAACTTCTACGAGCAGTACTTC.

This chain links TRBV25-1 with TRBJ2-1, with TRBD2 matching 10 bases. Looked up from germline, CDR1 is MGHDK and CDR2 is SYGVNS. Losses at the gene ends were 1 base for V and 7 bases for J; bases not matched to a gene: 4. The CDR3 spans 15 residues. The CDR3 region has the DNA TGTGCCAGCAGTGAATCCCCTAGCGGGAGTAATGAGCAGTTCTTC. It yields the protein CASSESPSGSNEQFF.

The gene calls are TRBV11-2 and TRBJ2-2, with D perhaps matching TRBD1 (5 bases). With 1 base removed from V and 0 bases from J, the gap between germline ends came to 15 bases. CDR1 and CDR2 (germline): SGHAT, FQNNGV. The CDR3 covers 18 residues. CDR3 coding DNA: TGTGCCAGCAGCTTAGGAGTAGGGGCAGGAACGAACACCGGGGAGCTGTTTTTT. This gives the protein CASSLGVGAGTNTGELFF.

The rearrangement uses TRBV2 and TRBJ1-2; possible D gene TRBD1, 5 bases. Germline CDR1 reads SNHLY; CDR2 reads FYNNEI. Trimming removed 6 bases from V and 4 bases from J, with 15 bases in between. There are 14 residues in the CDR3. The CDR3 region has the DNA TGTGCCAGCAGACTCCCGGAGGGGTTCTATGGCTACACCTTC. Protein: CASRLPEGFYGYTF.

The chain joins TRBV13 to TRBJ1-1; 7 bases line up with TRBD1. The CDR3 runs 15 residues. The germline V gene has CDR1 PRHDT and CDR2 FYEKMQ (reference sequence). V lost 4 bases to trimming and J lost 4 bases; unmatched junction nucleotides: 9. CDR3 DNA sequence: TGTGCCAGCAGCTCAGGACAGGCGGGGAGCACTGAAGCTTTCTTT. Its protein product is CASSSGQAGSTEAFF.

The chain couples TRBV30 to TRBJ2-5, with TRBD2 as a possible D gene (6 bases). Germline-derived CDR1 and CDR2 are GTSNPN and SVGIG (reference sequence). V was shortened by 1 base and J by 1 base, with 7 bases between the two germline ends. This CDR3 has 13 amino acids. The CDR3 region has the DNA TGTGCCTGGAGTGGGGGACTCCAAGAGACCCAGTACTTC. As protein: CAWSGGLQETQYF.

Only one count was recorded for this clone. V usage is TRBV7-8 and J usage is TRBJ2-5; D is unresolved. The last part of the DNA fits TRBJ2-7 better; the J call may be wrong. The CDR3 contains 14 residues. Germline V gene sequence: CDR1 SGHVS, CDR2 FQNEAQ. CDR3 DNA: TGTGCCAGCAGCTCCGGGTCCCAAGACTACGAGCAGTACTTC. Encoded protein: CASSSGSQDYEQYF.

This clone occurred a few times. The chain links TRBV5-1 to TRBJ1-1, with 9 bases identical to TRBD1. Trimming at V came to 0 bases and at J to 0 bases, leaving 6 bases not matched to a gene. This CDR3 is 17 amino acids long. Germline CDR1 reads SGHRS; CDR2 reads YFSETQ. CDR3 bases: TGCGCCAGCAGCTTGGCCCCACAGGGGGCCGTGAACACTGAAGCTTTCTTT. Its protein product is CASSLAPQGAVNTEAFF.

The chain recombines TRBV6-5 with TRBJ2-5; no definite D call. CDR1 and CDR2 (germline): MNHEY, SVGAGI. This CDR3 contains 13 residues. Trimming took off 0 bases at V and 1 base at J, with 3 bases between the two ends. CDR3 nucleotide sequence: TGTGCCAGCAGTTACTCGGCCCAAGAGACCCAGTACTTC. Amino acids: CASSYSAQETQYF.

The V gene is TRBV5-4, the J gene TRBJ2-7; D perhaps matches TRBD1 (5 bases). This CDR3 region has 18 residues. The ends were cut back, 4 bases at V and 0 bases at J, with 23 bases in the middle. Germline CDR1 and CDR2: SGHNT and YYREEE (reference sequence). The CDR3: CASSAAGSTYTSSYEQYF. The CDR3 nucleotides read TGTGCCAGCAGCGCGGCAGGGTCAACGTACACAAGCTCCTACGAGCAGTACTTC.

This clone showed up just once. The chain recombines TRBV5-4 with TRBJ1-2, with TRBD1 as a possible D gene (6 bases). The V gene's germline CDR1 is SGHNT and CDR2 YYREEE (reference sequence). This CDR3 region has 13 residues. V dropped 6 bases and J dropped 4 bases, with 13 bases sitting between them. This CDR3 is CASTSGASYGYTF. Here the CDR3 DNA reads TGTGCCAGCACCTCAGGGGCCTCCTATGGCTACACCTTC.

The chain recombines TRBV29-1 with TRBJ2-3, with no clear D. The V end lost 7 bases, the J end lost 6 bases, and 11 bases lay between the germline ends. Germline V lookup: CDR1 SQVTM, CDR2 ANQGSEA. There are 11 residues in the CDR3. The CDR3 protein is CSALRADTQYF. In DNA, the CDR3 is TGCAGCGCCCTCCGCGCGGATACGCAGTATTTT.

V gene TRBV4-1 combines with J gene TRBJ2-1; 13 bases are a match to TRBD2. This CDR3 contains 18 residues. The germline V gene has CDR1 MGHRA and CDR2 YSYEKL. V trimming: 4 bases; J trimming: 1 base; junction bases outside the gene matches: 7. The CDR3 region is CASSLGLAGAGSYNEQFF. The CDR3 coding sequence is TGCGCCAGCAGCCTCGGACTAGCGGGAGCGGGATCCTACAATGAGCAGTTCTTC.

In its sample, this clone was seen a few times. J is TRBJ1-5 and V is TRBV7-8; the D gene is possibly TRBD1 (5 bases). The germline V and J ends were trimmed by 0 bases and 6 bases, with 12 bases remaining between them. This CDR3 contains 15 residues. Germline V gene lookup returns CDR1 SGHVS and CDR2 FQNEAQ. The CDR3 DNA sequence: TGTGCCAGCAGCTTAGCTAGCGGGGGTAGTCAGCCCCAGCATTTT. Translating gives CASSLASGGSQPQHF.

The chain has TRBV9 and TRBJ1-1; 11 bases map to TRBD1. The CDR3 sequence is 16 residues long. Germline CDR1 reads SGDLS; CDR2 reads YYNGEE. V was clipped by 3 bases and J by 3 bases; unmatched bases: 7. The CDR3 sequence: CASSAGTGGRDTEAFF. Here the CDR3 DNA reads TGTGCCAGCAGCGCCGGGACAGGGGGTAGGGACACTGAAGCTTTCTTT.

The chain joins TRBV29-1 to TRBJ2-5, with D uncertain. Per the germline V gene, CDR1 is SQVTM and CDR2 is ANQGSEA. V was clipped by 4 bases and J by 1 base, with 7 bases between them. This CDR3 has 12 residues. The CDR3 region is CSVGSSQETQYF. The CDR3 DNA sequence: TGCAGCGTTGGCTCCAGCCAAGAGACCCAGTACTTC.

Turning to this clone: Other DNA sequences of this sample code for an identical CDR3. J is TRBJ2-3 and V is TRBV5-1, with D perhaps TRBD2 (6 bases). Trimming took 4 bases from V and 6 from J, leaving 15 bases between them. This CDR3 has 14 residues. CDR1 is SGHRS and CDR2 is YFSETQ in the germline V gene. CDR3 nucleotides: TGCGCCAGCAGCCCCCGGGGGACCACGGATACGCAGTATTTT. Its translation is CASSPRGTTDTQYF.

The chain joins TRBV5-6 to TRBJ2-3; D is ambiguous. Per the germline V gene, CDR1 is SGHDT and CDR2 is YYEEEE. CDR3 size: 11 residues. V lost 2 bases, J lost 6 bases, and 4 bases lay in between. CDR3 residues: CASSFGDTQYF. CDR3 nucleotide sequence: TGTGCCAGCAGCTTCGGGGATACGCAGTATTTT.